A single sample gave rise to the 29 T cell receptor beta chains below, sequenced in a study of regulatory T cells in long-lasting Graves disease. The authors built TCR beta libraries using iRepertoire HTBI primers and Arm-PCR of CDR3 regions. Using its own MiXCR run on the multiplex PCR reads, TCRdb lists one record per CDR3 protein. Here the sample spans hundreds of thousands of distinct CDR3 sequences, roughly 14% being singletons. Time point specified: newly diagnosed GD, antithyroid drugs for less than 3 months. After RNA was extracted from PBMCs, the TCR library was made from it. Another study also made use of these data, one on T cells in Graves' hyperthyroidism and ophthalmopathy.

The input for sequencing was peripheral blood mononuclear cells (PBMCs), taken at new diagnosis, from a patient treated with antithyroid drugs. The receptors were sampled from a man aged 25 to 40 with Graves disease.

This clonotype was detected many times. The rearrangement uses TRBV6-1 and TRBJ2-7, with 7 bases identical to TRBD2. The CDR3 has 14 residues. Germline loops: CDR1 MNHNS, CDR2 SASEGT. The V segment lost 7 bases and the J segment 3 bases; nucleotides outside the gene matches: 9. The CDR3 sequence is CASKTSGTNYEQYF. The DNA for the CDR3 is TGTGCCAGCAAAACAAGCGGGACCAACTACGAGCAGTACTTC.

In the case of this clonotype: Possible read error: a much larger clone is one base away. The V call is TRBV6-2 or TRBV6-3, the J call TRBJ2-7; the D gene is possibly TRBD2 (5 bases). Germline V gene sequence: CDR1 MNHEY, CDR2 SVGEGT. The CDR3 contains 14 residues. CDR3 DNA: TGTGCCGGCAGTTACAGTGAGGGTAGCGACGAGCAGTACTTC. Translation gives CAGSYSEGSDEQYF.

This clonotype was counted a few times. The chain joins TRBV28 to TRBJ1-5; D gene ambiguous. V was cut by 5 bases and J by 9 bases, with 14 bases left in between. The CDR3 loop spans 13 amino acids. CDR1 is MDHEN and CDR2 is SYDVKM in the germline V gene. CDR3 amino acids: CASSPPSGRPQHF. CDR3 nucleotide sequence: TGTGCCAGCAGTCCCCCATCGGGTCGGCCCCAGCATTTT.

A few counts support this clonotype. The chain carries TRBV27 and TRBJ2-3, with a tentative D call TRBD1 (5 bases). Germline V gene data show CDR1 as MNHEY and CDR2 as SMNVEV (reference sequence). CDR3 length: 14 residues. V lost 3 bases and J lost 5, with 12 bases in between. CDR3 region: CASSFSGSIDTQYF. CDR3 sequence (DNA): TGTGCCAGCAGTTTCTCAGGGTCGATAGATACGCAGTATTTT.

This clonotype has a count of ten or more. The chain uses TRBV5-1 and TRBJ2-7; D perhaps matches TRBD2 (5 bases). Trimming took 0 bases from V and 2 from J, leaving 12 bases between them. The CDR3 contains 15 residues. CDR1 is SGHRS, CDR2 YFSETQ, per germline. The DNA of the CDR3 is TGCGCCAGCAGCTTGGGCGCAGGACTTACCTACGAGCAGTACTTC. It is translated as CASSLGAGLTYEQYF.

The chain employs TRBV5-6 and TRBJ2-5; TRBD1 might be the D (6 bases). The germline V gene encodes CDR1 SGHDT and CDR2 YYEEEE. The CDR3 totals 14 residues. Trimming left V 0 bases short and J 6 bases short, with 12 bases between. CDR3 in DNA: TGTGCCAGCAGCTTGGGTTCAGGGGCAAAGACCCAGTACTTC. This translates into CASSLGSGAKTQYF.

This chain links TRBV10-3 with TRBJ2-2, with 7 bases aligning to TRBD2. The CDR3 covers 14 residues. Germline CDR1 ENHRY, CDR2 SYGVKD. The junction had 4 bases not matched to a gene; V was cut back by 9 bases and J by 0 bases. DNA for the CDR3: TGTGCCATTACTAGCGCTACGAACACCGGGGAGCTGTTTTTT. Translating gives CAITSATNTGELFF.

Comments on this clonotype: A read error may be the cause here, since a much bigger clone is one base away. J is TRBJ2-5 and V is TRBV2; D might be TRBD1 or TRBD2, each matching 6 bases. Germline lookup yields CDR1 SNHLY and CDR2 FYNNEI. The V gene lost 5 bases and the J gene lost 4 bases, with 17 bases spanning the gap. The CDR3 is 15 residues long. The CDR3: CASSTDKGGLETQYF. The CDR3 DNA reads TGTGCCAGCAGTACGGACAAGGGGGGCCTAGAGACCCAGTACTTC.

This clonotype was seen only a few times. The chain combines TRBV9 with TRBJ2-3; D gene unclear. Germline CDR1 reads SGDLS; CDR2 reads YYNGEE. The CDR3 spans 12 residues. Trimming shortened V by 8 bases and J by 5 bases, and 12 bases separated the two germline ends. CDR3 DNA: TGTGCCAGTAGGGAATCGGAAGATACGCAGTATTTT. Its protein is CASRESEDTQYF.

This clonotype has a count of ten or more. In nucleotides, the CDR3 is TGCAGCGTGACCAAGAGGGCTAGCGGGATAAACAATGAGCAGTTCTTC. This sequence encodes CSVTKRASGINNEQFF. This chain connects TRBV29-1 to TRBJ2-1, with 9 bases identical to TRBD2. J gave up 5 bases and V 6 bases, and 14 bases lay outside the gene matches. Germline assignment: CDR1 SQVTM and CDR2 ANQGSEA. The CDR3 has 16 residues.

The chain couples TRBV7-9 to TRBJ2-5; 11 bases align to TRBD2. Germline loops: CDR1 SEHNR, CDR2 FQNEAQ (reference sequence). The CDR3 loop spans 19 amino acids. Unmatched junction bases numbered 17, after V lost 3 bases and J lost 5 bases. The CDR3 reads CASSFRGQATSGRGETQYF. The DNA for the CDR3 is TGTGCCAGCAGCTTCAGAGGGCAGGCAACTAGCGGGAGAGGGGAGACCCAGTACTTC. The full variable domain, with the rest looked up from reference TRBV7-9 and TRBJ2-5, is DTGVSQNPRHKITKRGQNVTFRCDPISEHNRLYWYRQTLGQGPEFLTYFQNEAQLEKSRLLSDRFSAERPKGSFSTLEIQRTEQGDSAMYLCASSFRGQATSGRGETQYFGPGTRLLVL.

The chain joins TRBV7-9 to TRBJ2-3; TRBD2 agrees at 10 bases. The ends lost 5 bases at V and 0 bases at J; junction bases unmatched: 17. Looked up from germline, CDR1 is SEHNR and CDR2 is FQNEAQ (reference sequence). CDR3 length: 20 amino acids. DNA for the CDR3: TGTGCCAGCAGCGACCCGTCTAGTAGCGGGAGGTCCCGGAGCACAGATACGCAGTATTTT. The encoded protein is CASSDPSSSGRSRSTDTQYF.

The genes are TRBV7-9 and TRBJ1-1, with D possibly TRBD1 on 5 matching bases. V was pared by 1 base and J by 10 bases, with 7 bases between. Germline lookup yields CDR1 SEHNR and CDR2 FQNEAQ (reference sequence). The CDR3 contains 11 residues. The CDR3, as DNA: TGTGCCAGCAGCTTAGGGGGGGTAGCTTTCTTT. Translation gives CASSLGGVAFF.

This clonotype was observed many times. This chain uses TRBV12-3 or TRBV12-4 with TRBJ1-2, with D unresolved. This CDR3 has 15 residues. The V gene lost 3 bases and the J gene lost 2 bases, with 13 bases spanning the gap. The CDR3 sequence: CASSLRVRSNYGYTF. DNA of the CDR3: TGTGCCAGCAGTTTGAGGGTCAGGTCGAACTATGGCTACACCTTC.

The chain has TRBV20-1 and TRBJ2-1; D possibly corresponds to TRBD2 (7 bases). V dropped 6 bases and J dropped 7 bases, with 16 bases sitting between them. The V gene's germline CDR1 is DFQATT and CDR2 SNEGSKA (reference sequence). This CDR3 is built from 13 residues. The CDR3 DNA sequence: TGCAGTGCCCCCCGGGGGGCTCAAAATGAGCAGTTCTTC. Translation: CSAPRGAQNEQFF.

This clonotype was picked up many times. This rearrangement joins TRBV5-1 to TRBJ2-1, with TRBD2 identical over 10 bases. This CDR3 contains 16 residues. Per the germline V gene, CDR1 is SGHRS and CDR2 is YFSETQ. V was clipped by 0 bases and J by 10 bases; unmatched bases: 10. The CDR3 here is CASSLVLGLAAGEQFF. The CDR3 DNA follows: TGCGCCAGCAGCTTGGTATTAGGACTAGCGGCCGGGGAGCAGTTCTTC.

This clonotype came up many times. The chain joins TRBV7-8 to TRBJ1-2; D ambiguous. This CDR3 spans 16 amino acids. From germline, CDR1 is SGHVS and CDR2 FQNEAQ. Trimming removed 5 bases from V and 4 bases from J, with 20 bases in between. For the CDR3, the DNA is TGTGCCAGCAGCCCCGAAACCGGTGGGCAGTCCTATGGCTACACCTTC. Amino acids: CASSPETGGQSYGYTF.

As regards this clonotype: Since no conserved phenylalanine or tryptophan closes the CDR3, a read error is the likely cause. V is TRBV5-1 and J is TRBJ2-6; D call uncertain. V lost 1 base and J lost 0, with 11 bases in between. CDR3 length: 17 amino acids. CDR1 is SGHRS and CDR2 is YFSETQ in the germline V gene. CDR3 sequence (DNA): TGCGCCAGCAGCTTGAGGCAGACGAACTCTGGGGCCAACGTCCTGACTCTC. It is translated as CASSLRQTNSGANVLTL.

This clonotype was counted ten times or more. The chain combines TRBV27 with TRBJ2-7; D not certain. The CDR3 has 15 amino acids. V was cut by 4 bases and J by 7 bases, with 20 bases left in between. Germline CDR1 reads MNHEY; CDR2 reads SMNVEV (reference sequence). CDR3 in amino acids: CASSSRLSPLAEQYF. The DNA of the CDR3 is TGTGCCAGCAGTTCACGACTGTCCCCATTAGCTGAGCAGTACTTC.

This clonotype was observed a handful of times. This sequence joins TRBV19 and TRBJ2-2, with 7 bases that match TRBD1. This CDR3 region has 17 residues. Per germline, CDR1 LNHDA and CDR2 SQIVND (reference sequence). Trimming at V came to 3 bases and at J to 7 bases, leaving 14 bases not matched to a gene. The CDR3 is CASSIGTALGVDGELFF. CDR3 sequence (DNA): TGTGCCAGTAGTATCGGGACAGCTCTTGGCGTTGACGGGGAGCTGTTTTTT. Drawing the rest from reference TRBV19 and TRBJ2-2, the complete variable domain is DGGITQSPKYLFRKEGQNVTLSCEQNLNHDAMYWYRQDPGQGLRLIYYSQIVNDFQKGDIAEGYSVSREKKESFPLTVTSAQKNPTAFYLCASSIGTALGVDGELFFGEGSRLTVL.

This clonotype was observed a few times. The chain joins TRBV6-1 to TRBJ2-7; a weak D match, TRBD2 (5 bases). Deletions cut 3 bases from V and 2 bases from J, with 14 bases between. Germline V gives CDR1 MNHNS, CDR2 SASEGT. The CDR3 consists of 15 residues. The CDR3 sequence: CASSDDLGGTYEQYF. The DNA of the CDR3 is TGTGCCAGCAGTGACGACCTAGGAGGAACCTACGAGCAGTACTTC.

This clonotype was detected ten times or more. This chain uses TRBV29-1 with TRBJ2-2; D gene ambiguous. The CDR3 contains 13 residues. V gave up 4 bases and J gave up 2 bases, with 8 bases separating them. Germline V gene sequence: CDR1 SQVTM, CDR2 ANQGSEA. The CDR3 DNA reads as TGCAGCGTTGCCCAGCCTAACACCGGGGAGCTGTTTTTT. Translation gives CSVAQPNTGELFF.

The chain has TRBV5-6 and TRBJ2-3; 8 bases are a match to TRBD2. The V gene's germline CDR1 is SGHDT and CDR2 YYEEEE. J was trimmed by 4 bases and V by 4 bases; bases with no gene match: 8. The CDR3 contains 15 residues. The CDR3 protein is CASSVGTSWPDTQYF. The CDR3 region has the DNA TGTGCCAGCAGCGTCGGGACTAGTTGGCCAGATACGCAGTATTTT.

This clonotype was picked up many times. Here the CDR3 DNA reads TGTGCCAGCAGCTTAAGGGACAGGGCGGGTGAAAAACTGTTTTTT. This encodes CASSLRDRAGEKLFF. The chain uses TRBV7-6 and TRBJ1-4; 9 nucleotides match TRBD1. CDR1 and CDR2 (germline): SGHVS, FNYEAQ. CDR3 length equals 15 residues. Trimming at V came to 2 bases and at J to 7 bases, leaving 5 bases not matched to a gene. Supplemented by reference TRBV7-6 and TRBJ1-4, the full variable domain reads GAGVSQSPRYKVTKRGQDVALRCDPISGHVSLYWYRQALGQGPEFLTYFNYEAQQDKSGLPNDRFSAERPEGSISTLTIQRTEQRDSAMYRCASSLRDRAGEKLFFGSGTQLSVL.

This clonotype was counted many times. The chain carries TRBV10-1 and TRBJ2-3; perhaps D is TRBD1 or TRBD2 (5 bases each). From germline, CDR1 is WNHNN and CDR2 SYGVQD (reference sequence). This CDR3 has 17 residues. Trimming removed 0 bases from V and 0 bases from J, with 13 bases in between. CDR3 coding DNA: TGCGCCAGCAGTGAGTCGGAGCCGGGACGGAGCACAGATACGCAGTATTTT. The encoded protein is CASSESEPGRSTDTQYF.

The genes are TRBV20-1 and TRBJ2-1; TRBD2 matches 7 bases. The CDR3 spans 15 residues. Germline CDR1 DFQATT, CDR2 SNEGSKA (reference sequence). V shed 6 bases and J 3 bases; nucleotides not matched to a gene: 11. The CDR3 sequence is CSAAETSEIYNEQFF. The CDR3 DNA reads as TGCAGTGCGGCTGAAACTAGCGAGATCTACAATGAGCAGTTCTTC.

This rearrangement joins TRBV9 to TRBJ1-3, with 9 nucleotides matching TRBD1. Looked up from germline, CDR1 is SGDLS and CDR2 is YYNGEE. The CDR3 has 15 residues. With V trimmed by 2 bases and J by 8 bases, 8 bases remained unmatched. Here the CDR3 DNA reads TGTGCCAGCAGCGTTGGGGACAGGGACAGCCACACCATATATTTT. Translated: CASSVGDRDSHTIYF.

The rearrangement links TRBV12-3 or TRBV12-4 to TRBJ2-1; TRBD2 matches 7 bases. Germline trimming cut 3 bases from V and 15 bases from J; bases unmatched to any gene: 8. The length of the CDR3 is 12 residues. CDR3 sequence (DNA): TGTGCCAGCAGTTTGACCAGCGGGGATGGGTTCTTC. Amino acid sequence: CASSLTSGDGFF.

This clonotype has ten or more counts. Here the CDR3 reads CASSEITGKRDTQYF. CDR3 nucleotides: TGTGCCAGCAGTGAAATAACAGGGAAGAGAGATACGCAGTATTTT. The chain joins TRBV6-1 to TRBJ2-3; D may be TRBD1 (6 bases). Germline lookup yields CDR1 MNHNS and CDR2 SASEGT. V was cut by 2 bases and J by 5 bases, with 14 bases left in between. This CDR3 spans 15 amino acids.